This entry is about one TCR beta chain. One end of the junction is discordant with germline, which a read error may explain. Investigators produced naive CD8 libraries from approximately 20,000 to 1,000,000 sorted cells, drawing on 10%, 30% or 50% RNA. Sorting recovered naive CD8 T cells on a CD8+CD4-CCR7+CD45RA+ profile. This entry belongs to a study of molecular identifiers for immune sequencing clone quantification. Study context: Replicates involved a five-way split of RNA from about 19,000 or 110,000 naive CD8 cells, with sequencing of four.

In preparing bulk TCR libraries, previously described methods and listed TCR primers were used. TCRdb recomputed calls from the PCR reads with MiXCR, one row per CDR3 protein. In the table there are around 300,000 distinct CDR3 sequences, roughly a quarter of which are singletons. CDR1 and CDR2 from the germline V gene are GTSNPN and SVGIG (reference sequence). There are 12 residues in the CDR3. The rearrangement joins TRBV30 to TRBJ2-7; 8 bases are shared with TRBD1. The sample taken for sequencing was naive CD8+ T cells from blood, with Jurkat cell RNA spiked in. Indicated subset: FACS-sorted CD8+CD4-CCR7+CD45RA+ naive T cells. The clonotype originates from a human donor in good health. Some libraries in this study had Jurkat cell RNA spiked in. CDR3 sequence: CAWSTGAYAQYF. The CDR3 DNA reads TGTGCCTGGTCGACAGGGGCCTACGCGCAGTACTTC.